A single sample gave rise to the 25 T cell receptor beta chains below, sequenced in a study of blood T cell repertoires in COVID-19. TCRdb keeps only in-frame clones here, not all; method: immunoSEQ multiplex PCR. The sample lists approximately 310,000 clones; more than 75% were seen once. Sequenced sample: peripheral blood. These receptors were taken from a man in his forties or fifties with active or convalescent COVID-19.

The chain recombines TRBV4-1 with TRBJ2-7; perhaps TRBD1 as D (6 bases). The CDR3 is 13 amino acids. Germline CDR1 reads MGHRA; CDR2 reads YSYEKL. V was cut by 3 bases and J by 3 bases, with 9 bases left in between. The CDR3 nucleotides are TGCGCCAGCAGCCAGGGACAACACTACGAGCAGTACTTC. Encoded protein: CASSQGQHYEQYF.

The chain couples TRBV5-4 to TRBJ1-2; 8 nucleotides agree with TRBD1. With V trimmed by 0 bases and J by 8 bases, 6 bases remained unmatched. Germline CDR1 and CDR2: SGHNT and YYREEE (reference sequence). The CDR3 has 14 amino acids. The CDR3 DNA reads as TGTGCCAGCAGCTTGGTTTTAGACAGGGGCGGCTACACCTTC. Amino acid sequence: CASSLVLDRGGYTF.

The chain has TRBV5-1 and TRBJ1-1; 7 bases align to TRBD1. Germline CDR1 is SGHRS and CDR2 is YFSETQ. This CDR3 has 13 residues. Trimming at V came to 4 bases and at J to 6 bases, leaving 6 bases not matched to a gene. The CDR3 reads CASSERQGAEAFF. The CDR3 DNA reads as TGCGCCAGCAGCGAAAGACAGGGCGCTGAAGCTTTCTTT.

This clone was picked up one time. The CDR3 DNA reads TGTGCCAGCAGTGTGCAGGGATTGGGAGAGACCCAGTACTTC. Amino acids: CASSVQGLGETQYF. The chain uses TRBV2 and TRBJ2-5; D is possibly TRBD1 (5 bases). Trimming removed 4 bases at V and 4 bases at J, with 13 bases between. There are 14 residues in the CDR3. Germline CDR1 and CDR2: SNHLY and FYNNEI.

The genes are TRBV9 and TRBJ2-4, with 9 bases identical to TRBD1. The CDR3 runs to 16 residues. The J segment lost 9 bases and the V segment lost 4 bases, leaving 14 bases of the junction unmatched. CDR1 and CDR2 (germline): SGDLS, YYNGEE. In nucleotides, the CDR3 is TGTGCCAGCAGCAGACAGGGGGGGTCTAGCCAGGGCATTCAGTACTTC. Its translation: CASSRQGGSSQGIQYF.

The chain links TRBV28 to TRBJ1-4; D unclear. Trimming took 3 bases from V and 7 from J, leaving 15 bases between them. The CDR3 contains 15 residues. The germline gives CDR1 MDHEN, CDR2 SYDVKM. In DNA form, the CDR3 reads TGTGCCAGCAGTTTTTACGAGGGCCCGGTTGAAAAACTGTTTTTT. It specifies CASSFYEGPVEKLFF.

The CDR3 sequence is CASSLTWRSYNEQFF. CDR3 in DNA: TGTGCCAGTAGTTTGACTTGGCGCTCCTACAATGAGCAGTTCTTC. The genes are TRBV19 and TRBJ2-1, with D unresolved. Germline assignment: CDR1 LNHDA and CDR2 SQIVND (reference sequence). The V and J ends lost 5 bases and 0 bases respectively, with 11 bases between them. The CDR3 runs 15 residues.

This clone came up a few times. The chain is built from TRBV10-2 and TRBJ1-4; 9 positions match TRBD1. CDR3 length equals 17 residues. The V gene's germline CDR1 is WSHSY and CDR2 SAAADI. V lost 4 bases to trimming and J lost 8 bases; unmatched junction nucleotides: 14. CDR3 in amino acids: CASSASLPGQGREKLFF. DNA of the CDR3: TGCGCCAGCAGTGCCTCTCTCCCGGGACAGGGAAGGGAAAAACTGTTTTTT.

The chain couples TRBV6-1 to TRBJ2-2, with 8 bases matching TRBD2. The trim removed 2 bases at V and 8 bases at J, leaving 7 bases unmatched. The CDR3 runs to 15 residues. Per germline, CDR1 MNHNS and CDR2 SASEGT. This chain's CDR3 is CASSERPSGYGELFF. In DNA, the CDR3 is TGTGCCAGCAGTGAAAGGCCTAGCGGGTATGGGGAGCTGTTTTTT.

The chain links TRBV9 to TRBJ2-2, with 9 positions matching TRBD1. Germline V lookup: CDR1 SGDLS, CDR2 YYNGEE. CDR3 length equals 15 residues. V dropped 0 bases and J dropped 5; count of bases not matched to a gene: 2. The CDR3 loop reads CASSVAGTGTGELFF. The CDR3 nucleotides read TGTGCCAGCAGCGTAGCCGGGACAGGGACCGGGGAGCTGTTTTTT.

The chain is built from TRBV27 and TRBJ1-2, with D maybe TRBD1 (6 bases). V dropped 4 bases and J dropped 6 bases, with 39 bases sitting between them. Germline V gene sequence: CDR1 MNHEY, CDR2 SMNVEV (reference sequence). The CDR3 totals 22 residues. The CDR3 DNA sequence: TGTGCCAGCAGTTCTAGATCAGGGGACCTTGGGGGCGGGTCCCAGTCATCTGATGGCTACACCTTC. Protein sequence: CASSSRSGDLGGGSQSSDGYTF.

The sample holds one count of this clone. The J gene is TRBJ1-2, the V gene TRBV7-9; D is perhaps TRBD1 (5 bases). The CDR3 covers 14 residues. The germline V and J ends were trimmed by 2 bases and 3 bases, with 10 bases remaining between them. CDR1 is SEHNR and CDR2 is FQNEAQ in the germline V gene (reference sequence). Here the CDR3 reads CASSLNRGDYGYTF. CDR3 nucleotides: TGTGCCAGCAGCTTAAACCGGGGGGACTATGGCTACACCTTC.

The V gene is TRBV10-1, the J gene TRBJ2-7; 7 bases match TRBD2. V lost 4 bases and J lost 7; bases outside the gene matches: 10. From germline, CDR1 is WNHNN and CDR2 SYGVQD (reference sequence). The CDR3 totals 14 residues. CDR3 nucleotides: TGCGCCAGCAGTGCCCGGGGGGAACGTACGGAGCAGTACTTC. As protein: CASSARGERTEQYF.

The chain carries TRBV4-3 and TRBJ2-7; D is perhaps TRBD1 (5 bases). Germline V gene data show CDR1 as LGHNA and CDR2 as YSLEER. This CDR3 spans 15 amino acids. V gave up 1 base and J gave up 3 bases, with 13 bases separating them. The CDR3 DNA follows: TGCGCCAGCAGCCAAGTCCCCCCAGGGCGCTACGAGCAGTACTTC. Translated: CASSQVPPGRYEQYF.

The CDR3 coding sequence is TGTGCCAGCAGCGTTAGCGGGGGGGCCGCAGATACGCAGTATTTT. As protein: CASSVSGGAADTQYF. The rearrangement uses TRBV5-4 and TRBJ2-3, with 11 positions matching TRBD2. V dropped 4 bases and J dropped 4; count of bases not matched to a gene: 5. Germline V gene lookup returns CDR1 SGHNT and CDR2 YYREEE (reference sequence). This CDR3 is 15 amino acids long. The full variable domain, rest sourced from reference TRBV5-4 and TRBJ2-3, is ETGVTQSPTHLIKTRGQQVTLRCSSQSGHNTVSWYQQALGQGPQFIFQYYREEENGRGNFPPRFSGLQFPNYSSELNVNALELDDSALYLCASSVSGGAADTQYFGPGTRLTVL.

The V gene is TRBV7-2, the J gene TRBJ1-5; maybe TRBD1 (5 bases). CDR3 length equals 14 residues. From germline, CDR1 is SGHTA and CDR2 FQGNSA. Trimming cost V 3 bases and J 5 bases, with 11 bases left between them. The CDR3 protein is CASSFGRAYQPQHF. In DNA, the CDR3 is TGTGCCAGCAGCTTCGGCAGGGCTTATCAGCCCCAGCATTTT.

The CDR3 loop reads CASSLQRGFNQGTSLHF. The CDR3 DNA is TGTGCCAGCTCACTTCAGAGAGGTTTTAACCAGGGGACATCCCTCCACTTT. This sequence joins TRBV18 and TRBJ1-6; possible D gene TRBD1, 6 bases. Trimming stripped 4 bases from V and 14 bases from J, with 27 bases between. The CDR3 covers 17 residues. Per germline, CDR1 KGHSH and CDR2 LQKENI.

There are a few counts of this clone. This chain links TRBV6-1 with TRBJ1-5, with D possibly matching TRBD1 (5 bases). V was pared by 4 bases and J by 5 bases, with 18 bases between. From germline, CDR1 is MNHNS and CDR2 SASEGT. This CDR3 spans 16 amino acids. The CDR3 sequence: CASSAQGIRLDQPQHF. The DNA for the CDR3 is TGTGCCAGCAGTGCGCAGGGTATCCGACTTGATCAGCCCCAGCATTTT.

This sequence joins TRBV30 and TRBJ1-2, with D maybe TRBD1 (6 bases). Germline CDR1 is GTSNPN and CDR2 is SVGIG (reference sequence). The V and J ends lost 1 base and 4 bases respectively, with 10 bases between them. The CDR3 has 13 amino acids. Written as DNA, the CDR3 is TGTGCCTGGAGTGCCGGACAGCTCTATGGCTACACCTTC. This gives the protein CAWSAGQLYGYTF.

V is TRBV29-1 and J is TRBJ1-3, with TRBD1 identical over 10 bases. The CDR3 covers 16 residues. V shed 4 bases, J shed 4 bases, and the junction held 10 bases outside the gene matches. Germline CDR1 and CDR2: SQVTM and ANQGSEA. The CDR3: CSVATGTGASGNTIYF. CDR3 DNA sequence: TGCAGCGTTGCTACCGGGACAGGGGCTTCAGGAAACACCATATATTTT.

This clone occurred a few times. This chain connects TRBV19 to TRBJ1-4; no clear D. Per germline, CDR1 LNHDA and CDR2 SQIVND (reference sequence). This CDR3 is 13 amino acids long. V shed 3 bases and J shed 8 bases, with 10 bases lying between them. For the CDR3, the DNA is TGTGCCAGTAGTATCCAGGCACAAGAAAAACTGTTTTTT. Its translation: CASSIQAQEKLFF.

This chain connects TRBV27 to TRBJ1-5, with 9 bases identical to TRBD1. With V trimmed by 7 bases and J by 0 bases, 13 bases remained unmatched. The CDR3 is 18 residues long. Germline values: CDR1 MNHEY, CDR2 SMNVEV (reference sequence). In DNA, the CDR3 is TGTGCCAGCACCTTATCAGGGACAGGGACCCATAGCAATCAGCCCCAGCATTTT. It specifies CASTLSGTGTHSNQPQHF.

The CDR3 sequence is CASSLARGMNTEAFF. DNA for the CDR3: TGTGCCAGCAGCTTGGCTAGGGGAATGAACACTGAAGCTTTCTTT. The chain carries TRBV5-4 and TRBJ1-1, with a possible D match to TRBD1 (5 bases). V was trimmed by 0 bases and J by 0 bases, leaving 9 bases between them. The CDR3 sequence is 15 residues long. Germline loops: CDR1 SGHNT, CDR2 YYREEE (reference sequence).

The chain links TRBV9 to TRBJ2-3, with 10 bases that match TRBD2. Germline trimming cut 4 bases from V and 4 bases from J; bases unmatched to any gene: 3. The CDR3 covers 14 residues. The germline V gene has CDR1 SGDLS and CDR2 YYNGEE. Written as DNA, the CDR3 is TGTGCCAGCAGCCCTAGCGGGAGCGCAGATACGCAGTATTTT. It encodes CASSPSGSADTQYF. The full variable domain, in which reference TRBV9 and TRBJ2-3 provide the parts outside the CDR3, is DSGVTQTPKHLITATGQRVTLRCSPRSGDLSVYWYQQSLDQGLQFLIQYYNGEERAKGNILERFSAQQFPDLHSELNLSSLELGDSALYFCASSPSGSADTQYFGPGTRLTVL.

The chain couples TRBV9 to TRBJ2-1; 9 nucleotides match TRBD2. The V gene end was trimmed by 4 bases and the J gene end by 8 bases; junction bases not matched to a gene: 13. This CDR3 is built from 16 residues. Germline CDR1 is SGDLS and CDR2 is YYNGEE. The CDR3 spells CASSTVAGAGVYEQFF. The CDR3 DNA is TGTGCCAGCAGCACCGTAGCGGGGGCTGGCGTCTATGAGCAGTTCTTC.